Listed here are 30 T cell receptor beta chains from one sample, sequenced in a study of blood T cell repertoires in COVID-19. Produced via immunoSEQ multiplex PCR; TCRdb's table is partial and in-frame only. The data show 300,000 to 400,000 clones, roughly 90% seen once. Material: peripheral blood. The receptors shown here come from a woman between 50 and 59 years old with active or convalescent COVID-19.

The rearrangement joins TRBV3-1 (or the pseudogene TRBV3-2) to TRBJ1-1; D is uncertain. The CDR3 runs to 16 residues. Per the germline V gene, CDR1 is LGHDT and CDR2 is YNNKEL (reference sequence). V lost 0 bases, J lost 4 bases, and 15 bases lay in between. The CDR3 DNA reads TGTGCCAGCAGCCAAGAAGTCTCCTCCCGGGGCACTGAAGCTTTCTTT. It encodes CASSQEVSSRGTEAFF.

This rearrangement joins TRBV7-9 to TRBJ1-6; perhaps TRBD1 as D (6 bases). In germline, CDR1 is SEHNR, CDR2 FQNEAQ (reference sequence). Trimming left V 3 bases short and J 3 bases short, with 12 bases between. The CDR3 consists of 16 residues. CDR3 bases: TGTGCCAGCAGCTTTTCACAGGGCAACTATAATTCACCCCTCCACTTT. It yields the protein CASSFSQGNYNSPLHF. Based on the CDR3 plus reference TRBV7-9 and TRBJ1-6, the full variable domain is DTGVSQNPRHKITKRGQNVTFRCDPISEHNRLYWYRQTLGQGPEFLTYFQNEAQLEKSRLLSDRFSAERPKGSFSTLEIQRTEQGDSAMYLCASSFSQGNYNSPLHFGNGTRLTVT.

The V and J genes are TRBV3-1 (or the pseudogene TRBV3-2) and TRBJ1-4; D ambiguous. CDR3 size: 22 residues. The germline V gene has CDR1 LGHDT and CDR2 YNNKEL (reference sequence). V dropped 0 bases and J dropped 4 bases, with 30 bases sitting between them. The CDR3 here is CASSQEIKVMYPSTPYNEKLFF. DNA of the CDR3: TGTGCCAGCAGCCAAGAAATAAAGGTGATGTACCCTTCGACACCCTATAATGAAAAACTGTTTTTT.

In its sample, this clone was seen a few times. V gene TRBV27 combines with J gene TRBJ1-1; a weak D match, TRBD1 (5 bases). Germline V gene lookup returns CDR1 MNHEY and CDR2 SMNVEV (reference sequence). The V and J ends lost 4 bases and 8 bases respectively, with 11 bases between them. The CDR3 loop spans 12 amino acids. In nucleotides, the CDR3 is TGTGCCAGCAGTTCAGGGCAGCTAGAAGCTTTCTTT. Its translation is CASSSGQLEAFF.

The CDR3 region is CASSLDRANTEAFF. The CDR3 DNA sequence: TGTGCCAGCAGTTTGGACAGGGCGAACACTGAAGCTTTCTTT. The V call is TRBV27, the J call TRBJ1-1, with 8 nucleotides matching TRBD1. In germline, CDR1 is MNHEY, CDR2 SMNVEV (reference sequence). The V and J ends lost 3 bases and 1 base, in that order; junction bases with no gene match: 1. The CDR3 loop spans 14 amino acids.

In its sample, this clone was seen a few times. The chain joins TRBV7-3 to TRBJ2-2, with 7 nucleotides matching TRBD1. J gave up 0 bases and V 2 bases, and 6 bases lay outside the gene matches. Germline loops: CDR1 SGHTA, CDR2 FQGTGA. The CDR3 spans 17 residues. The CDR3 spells CASSLQFGTANTGELFF. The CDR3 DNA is TGTGCCAGCAGCTTACAATTTGGGACAGCGAACACCGGGGAGCTGTTTTTT.

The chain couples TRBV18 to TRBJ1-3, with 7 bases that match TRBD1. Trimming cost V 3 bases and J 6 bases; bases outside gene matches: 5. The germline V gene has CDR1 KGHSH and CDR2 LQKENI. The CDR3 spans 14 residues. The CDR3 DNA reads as TGTGCCAGCTCACCGACAGGGTGGAAAAACACCATATATTTT. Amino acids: CASSPTGWKNTIYF.

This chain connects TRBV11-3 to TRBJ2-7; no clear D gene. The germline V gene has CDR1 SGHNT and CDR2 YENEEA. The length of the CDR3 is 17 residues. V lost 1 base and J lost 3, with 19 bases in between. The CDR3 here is CASSLGLPLVSYYEQYF. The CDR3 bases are TGTGCCAGCAGCTTAGGGCTTCCTTTGGTTTCGTACTACGAGCAGTACTTC.

CDR3 bases: TGTGCCAGCAGAAAGGACGGGAACTCCTACGAGCAGTACTTC. Protein sequence: CASRKDGNSYEQYF. The genes are TRBV2 and TRBJ2-7; D may be TRBD2 (5 bases). The CDR3 covers 14 residues. The V gene's germline CDR1 is SNHLY and CDR2 FYNNEI. Trimming took 6 bases from V and 0 from J, leaving 12 bases between them.

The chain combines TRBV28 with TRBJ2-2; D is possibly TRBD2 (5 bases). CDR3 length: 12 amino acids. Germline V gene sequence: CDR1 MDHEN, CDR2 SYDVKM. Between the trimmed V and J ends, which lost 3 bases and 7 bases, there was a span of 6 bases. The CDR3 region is CASSFGVGELFF. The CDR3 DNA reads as TGTGCCAGCAGTTTCGGGGTCGGGGAGCTGTTTTTT.

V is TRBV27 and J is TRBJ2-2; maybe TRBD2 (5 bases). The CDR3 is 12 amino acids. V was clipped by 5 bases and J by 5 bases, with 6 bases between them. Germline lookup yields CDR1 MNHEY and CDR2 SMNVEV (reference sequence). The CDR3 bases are TGTGCCAGCAGTCGAGGGACCGGGGAGCTGTTTTTT. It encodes CASSRGTGELFF.

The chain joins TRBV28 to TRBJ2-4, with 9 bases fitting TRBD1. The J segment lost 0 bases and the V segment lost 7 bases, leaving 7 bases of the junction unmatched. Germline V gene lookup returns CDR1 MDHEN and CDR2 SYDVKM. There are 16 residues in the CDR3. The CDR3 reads CASKGTGTLAKNIQYF. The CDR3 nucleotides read TGTGCCAGCAAAGGGACAGGGACTTTAGCCAAAAACATTCAGTACTTC. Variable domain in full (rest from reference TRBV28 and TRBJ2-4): DVKVTQSSRYLVKRTGEKVFLECVQDMDHENMFWYRQDPGLGLRLIYFSYDVKMKEKGDIPEGYSVSREKKERFSLILESASTNQTSMYLCASKGTGTLAKNIQYFGAGTRLSVL.

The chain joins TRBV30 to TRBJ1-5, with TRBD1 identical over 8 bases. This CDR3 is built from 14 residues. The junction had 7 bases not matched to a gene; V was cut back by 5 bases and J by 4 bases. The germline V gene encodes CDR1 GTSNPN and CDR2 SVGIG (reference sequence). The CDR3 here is CAWSPGQENQPQHF. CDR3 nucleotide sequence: TGTGCCTGGTCTCCGGGACAGGAGAATCAGCCCCAGCATTTT.

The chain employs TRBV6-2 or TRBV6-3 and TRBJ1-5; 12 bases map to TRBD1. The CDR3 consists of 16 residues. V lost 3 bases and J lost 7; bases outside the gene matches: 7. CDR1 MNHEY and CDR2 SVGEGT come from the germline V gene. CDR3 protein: CASSYPGQGARQPQHF. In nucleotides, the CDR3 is TGTGCCAGCAGTTATCCGGGACAGGGGGCGAGGCAGCCCCAGCATTTT.

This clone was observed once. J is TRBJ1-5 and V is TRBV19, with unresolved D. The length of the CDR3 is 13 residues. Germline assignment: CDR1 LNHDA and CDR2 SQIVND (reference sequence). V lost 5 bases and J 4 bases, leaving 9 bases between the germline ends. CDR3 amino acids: CASSVRQNQPQHF. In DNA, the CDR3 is TGTGCCAGTAGTGTCAGGCAAAATCAGCCCCAGCATTTT.

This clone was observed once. The CDR3 spells CASSLGQGLNSPLHF. Here the CDR3 DNA reads TGCGCCAGCAGCTTGGGGCAGGGCCTAAATTCACCCCTCCACTTT. The chain couples TRBV5-1 to TRBJ1-6; the D gene is possibly TRBD1 (5 bases). Germline V gene lookup returns CDR1 SGHRS and CDR2 YFSETQ. V dropped 0 bases and J dropped 7 bases, with 11 bases sitting between them. The CDR3 covers 15 residues.

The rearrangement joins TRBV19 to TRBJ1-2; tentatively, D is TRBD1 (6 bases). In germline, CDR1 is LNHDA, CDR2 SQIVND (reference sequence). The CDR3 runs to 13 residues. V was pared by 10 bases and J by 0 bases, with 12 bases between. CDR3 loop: CAIRTDPNYGYTF. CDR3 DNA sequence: TGTGCCATTAGGACAGACCCTAACTATGGCTACACCTTC.

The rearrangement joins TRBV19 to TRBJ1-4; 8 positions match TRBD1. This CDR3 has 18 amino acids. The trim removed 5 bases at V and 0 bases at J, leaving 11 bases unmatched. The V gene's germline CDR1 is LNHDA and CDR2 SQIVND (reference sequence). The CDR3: CASSPWADRGTTNEKLFF. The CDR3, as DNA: TGTGCCAGTAGTCCCTGGGCCGACAGGGGCACAACTAATGAAAAACTGTTTTTT. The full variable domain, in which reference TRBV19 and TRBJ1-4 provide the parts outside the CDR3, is DGGITQSPKYLFRKEGQNVTLSCEQNLNHDAMYWYRQDPGQGLRLIYYSQIVNDFQKGDIAEGYSVSREKKESFPLTVTSAQKNPTAFYLCASSPWADRGTTNEKLFFGSGTQLSVL.

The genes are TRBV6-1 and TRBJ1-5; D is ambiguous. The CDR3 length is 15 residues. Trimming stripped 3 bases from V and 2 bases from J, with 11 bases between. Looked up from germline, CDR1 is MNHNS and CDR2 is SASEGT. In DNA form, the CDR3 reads TGTGCCAGCAGTGATTACCCCGCGGGCAATCAGCCCCAGCATTTT. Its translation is CASSDYPAGNQPQHF.

The CDR3 bases are TGTGCCATCCAGGGGTCAGGAAACACCATATATTTT. Translation gives CAIQGSGNTIYF. This rearrangement joins TRBV12-3 or TRBV12-4 to TRBJ1-3, with a tentative D call TRBD1 (6 bases). This CDR3 has 12 amino acids. Trimming took off 10 bases at V and 4 bases at J, with 11 bases between the two ends.

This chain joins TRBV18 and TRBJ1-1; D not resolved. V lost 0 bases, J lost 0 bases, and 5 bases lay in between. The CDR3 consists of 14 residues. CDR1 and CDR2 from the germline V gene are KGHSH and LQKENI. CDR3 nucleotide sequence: TGTGCCAGCTCACCACCTTCTCTGAACACTGAAGCTTTCTTT. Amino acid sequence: CASSPPSLNTEAFF. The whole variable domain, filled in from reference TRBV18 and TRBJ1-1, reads NAGVMQNPRHLVRRRGQEARLRCSPMKGHSHVYWYRQLPEEGLKFMVYLQKENIIDESGMPKERFSAEFPKEGPSILRIQQVVRGDSAAYFCASSPPSLNTEAFFGQGTRLTVV.

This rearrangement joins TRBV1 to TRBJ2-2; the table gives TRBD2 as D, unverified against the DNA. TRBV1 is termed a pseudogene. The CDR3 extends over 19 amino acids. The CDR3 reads CTSSPPLGGRVGDTGELFF. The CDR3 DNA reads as TGCACCAGCAGCCCCCCATTAGGCGGGAGGGTCGGGGACACCGGGGAGCTGTTTTTT.

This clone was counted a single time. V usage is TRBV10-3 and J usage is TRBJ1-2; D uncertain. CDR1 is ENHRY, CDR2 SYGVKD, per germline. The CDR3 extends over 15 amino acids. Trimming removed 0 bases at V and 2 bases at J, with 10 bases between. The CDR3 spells CAISESRGANYGYTF. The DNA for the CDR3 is TGTGCCATCAGTGAGTCGAGAGGTGCCAACTATGGCTACACCTTC.

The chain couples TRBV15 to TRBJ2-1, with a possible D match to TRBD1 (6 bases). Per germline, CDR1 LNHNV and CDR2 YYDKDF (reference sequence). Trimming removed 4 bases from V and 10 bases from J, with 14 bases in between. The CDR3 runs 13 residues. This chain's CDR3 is CATSMGTRGEQFF. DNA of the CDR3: TGTGCCACCAGCATGGGGACAAGGGGAGAGCAGTTCTTC.

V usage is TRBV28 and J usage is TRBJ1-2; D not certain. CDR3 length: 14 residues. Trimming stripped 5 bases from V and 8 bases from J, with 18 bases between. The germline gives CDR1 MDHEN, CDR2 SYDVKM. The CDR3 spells CASSPPMPPGGYTF. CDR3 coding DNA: TGTGCCAGCAGTCCCCCCATGCCCCCAGGAGGCTACACCTTC.

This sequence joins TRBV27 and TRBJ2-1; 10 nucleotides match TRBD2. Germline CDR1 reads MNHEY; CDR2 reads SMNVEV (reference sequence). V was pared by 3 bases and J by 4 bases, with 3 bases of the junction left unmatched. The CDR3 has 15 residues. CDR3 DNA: TGTGCCAGCAGTTTGAGACTAGCGGGTTACAATGAGCAGTTCTTC. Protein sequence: CASSLRLAGYNEQFF.

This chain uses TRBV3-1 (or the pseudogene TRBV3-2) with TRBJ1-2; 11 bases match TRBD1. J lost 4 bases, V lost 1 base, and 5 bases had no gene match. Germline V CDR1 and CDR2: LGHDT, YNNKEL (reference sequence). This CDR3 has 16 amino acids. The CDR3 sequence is CASSQAGTGGRYGYTF. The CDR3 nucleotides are TGTGCCAGCAGCCAAGCTGGGACAGGGGGACGCTATGGCTACACCTTC.

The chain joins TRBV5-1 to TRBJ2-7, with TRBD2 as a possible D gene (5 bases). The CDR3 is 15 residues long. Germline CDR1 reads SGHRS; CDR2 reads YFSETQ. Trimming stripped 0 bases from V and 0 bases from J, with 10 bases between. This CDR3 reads CASSLVASHSYEQYF. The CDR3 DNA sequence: TGCGCCAGCAGCTTGGTGGCTAGCCACTCCTACGAGCAGTACTTC.

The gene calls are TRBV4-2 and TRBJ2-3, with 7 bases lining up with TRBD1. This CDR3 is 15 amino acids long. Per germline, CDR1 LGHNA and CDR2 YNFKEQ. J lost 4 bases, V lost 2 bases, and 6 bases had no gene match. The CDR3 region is CASSQPQGNADTQYF. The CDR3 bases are TGTGCCAGCAGCCAACCACAGGGGAACGCAGATACGCAGTATTTT.

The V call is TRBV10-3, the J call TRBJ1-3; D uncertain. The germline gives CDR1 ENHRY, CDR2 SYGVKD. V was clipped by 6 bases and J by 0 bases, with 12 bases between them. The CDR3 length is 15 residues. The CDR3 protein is CAISTYNYSGNTIYF. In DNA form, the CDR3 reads TGTGCCATCAGCACTTACAACTACTCTGGAAACACCATATATTTT.